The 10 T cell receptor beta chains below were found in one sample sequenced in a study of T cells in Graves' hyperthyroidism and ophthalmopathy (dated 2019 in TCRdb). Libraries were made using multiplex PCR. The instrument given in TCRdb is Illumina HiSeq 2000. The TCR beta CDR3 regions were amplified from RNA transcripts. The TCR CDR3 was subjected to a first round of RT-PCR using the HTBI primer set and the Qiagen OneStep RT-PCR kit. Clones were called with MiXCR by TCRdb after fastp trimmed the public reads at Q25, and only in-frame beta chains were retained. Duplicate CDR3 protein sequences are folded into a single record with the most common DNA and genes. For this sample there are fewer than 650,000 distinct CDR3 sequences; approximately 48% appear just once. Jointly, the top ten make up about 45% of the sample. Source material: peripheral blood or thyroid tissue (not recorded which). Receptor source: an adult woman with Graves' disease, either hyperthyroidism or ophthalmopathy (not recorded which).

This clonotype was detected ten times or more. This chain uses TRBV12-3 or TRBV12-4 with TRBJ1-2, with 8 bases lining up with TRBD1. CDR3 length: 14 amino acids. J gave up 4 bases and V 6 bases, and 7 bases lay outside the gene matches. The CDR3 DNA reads TGTGCCAGCAGCTCCGGACAGGGCCCCTATGGCTACACCTTC. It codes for CASSSGQGPYGYTF.

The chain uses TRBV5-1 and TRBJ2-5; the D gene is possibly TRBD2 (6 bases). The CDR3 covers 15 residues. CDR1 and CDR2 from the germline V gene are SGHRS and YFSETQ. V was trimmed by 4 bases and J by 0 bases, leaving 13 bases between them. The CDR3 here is CASSPGTGDQETQYF. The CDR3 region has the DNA TGCGCCAGCAGCCCGGGGACTGGCGACCAAGAGACCCAGTACTTC. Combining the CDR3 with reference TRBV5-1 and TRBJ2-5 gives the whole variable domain KAGVTQTPRYLIKTRGQQVTLSCSPISGHRSVSWYQQTPGQGLQFLFEYFSETQRNKGNFPGRFSGRQFSNSRSEMNVSTLELGDSALYLCASSPGTGDQETQYFGPGTRLLVL.

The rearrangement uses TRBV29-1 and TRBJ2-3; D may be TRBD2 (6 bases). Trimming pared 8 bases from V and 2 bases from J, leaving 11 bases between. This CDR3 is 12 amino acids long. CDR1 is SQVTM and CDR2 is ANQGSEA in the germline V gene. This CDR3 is CSSGVSTDTQYF. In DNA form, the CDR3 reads TGCAGCTCGGGAGTATCCACAGATACGCAGTATTTT.

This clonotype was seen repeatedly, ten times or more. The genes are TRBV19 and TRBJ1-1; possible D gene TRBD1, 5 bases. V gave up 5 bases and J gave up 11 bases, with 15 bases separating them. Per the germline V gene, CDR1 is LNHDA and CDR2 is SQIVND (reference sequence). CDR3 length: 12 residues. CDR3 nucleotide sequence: TGTGCCAGTAGTTCACAGACAGTTAGGGCTTTCTTT. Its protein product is CASSSQTVRAFF.

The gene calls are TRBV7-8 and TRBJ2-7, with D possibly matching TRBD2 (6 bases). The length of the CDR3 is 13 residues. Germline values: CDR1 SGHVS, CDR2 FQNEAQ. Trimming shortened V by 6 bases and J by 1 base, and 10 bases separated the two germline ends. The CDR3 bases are TGTGCCAGCAGGAGGAGGGGTTCCTACGAGCAGTACTTC. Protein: CASRRRGSYEQYF.

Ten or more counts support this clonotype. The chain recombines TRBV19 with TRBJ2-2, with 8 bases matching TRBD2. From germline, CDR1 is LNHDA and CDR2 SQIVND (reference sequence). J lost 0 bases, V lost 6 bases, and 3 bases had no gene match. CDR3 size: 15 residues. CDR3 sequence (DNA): TGTGCCAGTAGGGAACTAGCGGCGAACACCGGGGAGCTGTTTTTT. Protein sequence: CASRELAANTGELFF.

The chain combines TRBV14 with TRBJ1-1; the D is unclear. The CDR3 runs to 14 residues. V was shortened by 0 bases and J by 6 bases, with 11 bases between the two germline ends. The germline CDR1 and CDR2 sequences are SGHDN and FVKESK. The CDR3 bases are TGTGCCAGCAGCCAAGATATCACGGGTCCTGAAGCTTTCTTT. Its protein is CASSQDITGPEAFF.

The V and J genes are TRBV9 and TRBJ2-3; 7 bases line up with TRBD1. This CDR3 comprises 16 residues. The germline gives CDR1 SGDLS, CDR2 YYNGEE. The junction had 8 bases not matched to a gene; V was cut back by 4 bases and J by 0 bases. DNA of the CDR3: TGTGCCAGCAGCCCCTGGGACAGCCCTAGCACAGATACGCAGTATTTT. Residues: CASSPWDSPSTDTQYF.

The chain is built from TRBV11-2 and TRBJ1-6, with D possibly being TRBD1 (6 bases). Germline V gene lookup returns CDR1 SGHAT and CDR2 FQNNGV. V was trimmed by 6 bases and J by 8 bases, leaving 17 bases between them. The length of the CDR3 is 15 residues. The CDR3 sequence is CASRPGQLSDSPLHF. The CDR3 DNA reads TGTGCCAGCAGGCCCGGACAGCTTTCTGATTCACCCCTCCACTTT.

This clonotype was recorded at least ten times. This chain's CDR3 is CSAGGQGANYGYTF. The DNA of the CDR3 is TGCAGTGCTGGAGGACAGGGGGCGAACTATGGCTACACCTTC. The chain has TRBV20-1 and TRBJ1-2, with TRBD1 identical over 11 bases. The V segment lost 5 bases and the J segment 2 bases; nucleotides outside the gene matches: 4. Germline CDR1 and CDR2: DFQATT and SNEGSKA (reference sequence). The CDR3 has 14 residues.